This is a list of T cell receptor beta chains from one sample in a study of blood T cell repertoires in COVID-19. Libraries were prepared by immunoSEQ multiplex PCR; TCRdb keeps only in-frame clonotypes and omits some of them. The data hold 150,000 or so clones, with around 80% observed a single time. Sequenced sample: peripheral blood. The source of these receptors is a human donor with acute or convalescent COVID-19. The donor label of this sample is uncertain. Both conserved end residues are part of each CDR3. The D gene is left open where the match is weak. Only part of the rows carry a size: once, few, many, or a class if the clone is expanded.

V gene	D gene	J gene	clone size	CDR3 DNA	CDR3 protein
TRBV12-3/TRBV12-4	NA	TRBJ1-2	NA	TGTGCCAGCAGTTTGGGGCGCGGTGGAGGCTACACCTTC	CASSLGRGGGYTF
TRBV19	NA	TRBJ1-6	NA	TGTGCCAGTACAGGCCCCGTGCCTTTTTCACCCCTCCACTTT	CASTGPVPFSPLHF
TRBV11-1	TRBD1	TRBJ1-2	few	TGTGCCAGCAGCTCTTACGGACAGGGCGACTATGGCTACACCTTC	CASSSYGQGDYGYTF
TRBV4-1	NA	TRBJ2-1	NA	TGCGCCAGCAGCCCACGGGACTCGAGCTCCTACAATGAGCAGTTCTTC	CASSPRDSSSYNEQFF
TRBV5-5	TRBD1	TRBJ2-7	NA	TGTGCCAGCAGCCCCCGGACAGGGCTTTCCACCGTCTACGAGCAGTACTTC	CASSPRTGLSTVYEQYF
TRBV24-1	TRBD1	TRBJ2-5	NA	TGTGCCACCAGTGATGGCGGACAGGGGGAGACCCAGTACTTC	CATSDGGQGETQYF
TRBV5-1	TRBD1	TRBJ1-2	NA	TGCGCCAGCACACAGGGGGGCCCGCTATCTGGCTACACCTTC	CASTQGGPLSGYTF
TRBV11-2	NA	TRBJ2-5	once	TGTGCCAGCAGCCAGGGGATGGCCGCTGGAGGGACCCAGTACTTC	CASSQGMAAGGTQYF
TRBV3-1/TRBV3-2	NA	TRBJ1-2	NA	TGTGCCAGCAGCCAAGGGGGGCTCTATGGCTACACCTTC	CASSQGGLYGYTF
TRBV5-5	TRBD2	TRBJ2-1	few	TGTGCCACCTTAGCGGGATTAGAGGGGAAGCAGTTCTTC	CATLAGLEGKQFF
TRBV4-3	NA	TRBJ1-5	NA	TGCGCCAGCAGCCAAAACAGGGCCCTAAGTCAGCCCCAGCATTTT	CASSQNRALSQPQHF
TRBV4-3	TRBD1	TRBJ1-1	few	TGCGCCAGCAGCCAAGCACCACAACTAACCGGGACAGTACCTTTCTTT	CASSQAPQLTGTVPFF
TRBV7-2	NA	TRBJ1-1	NA	TGTGCCAGCAGCTCTGTGACAGTAGGAAGAACTGAAGCTTTCTTT	CASSSVTVGRTEAFF
TRBV29-1	TRBD2	TRBJ2-5	NA	TGCAGCGTTCAACTAGCGGGGAGAGGGACCCAGTACTTC	CSVQLAGRGTQYF
TRBV3-1/TRBV3-2	TRBD1	TRBJ1-5	NA	TGTGCCAGCAGCCAAGGGACAGGGTTAGTACAGCCCCAGCATTTT	CASSQGTGLVQPQHF
TRBV18	TRBD2	TRBJ2-3	once	TGTGCCAGCTCACCCCCTGCGCGGGGGGCCCACCTCACAGATACGCAGTATTTT	CASSPPARGAHLTDTQYF
TRBV7-2	NA	TRBJ1-1	once	TGTGCCAGCAGCTTAAGTGCGGGGACCTGGGGCACTGAAGCTTTCTTT	CASSLSAGTWGTEAFF
TRBV5-1	NA	TRBJ1-2	NA	TGCGCCAGCAGCACGAGCCAGAACCCCAGGGCCAATGGCTACACCTTC	CASSTSQNPRANGYTF
TRBV6-2/TRBV6-3	NA	TRBJ1-1	NA	TGTGCCAGCAGTTCGCGGGACGCAGCTTTCTTT	CASSSRDAAFF
TRBV18	NA	TRBJ2-1	NA	TGTGCCACCGCCATGAGGGGAGGCAATGAGCAGTTCTTC	CATAMRGGNEQFF
TRBV10-3	TRBD1	TRBJ1-1	NA	TGTGCCATCAGTGGGACAGGGGCCACTGAAGCTTTCTTT	CAISGTGATEAFF
TRBV29-1	NA	TRBJ1-2	NA	TGCAGCGTTAGCAGGGAGGGCTATGGCTACACCTTC	CSVSREGYGYTF
TRBV9	TRBD1	TRBJ2-1	NA	TGTGCCAGCAGCTCTCGGACAGGGAAGGATGAGCAGTTCTTC	CASSSRTGKDEQFF
TRBV19	TRBD1	TRBJ2-2	NA	TGTGCCAGTAGTATTCGGGACAGGAGAACCGGGGAGCTGTTTTTT	CASSIRDRRTGELFF
TRBV18	TRBD1	TRBJ1-1	NA	TGTGCCAGCTCATCCGGACAGGGCCGAATGAACACTGAAGCTTTCTTT	CASSSGQGRMNTEAFF
TRBV5-1	NA	TRBJ2-7	NA	TGCGCCAGCAGCTTGGGTCAGGGGCTACCCTACGAGCAGTACTTC	CASSLGQGLPYEQYF
TRBV3-1/TRBV3-2	TRBD1	TRBJ2-2	NA	TGTGCCAGCAGCCACCAGACAGGGGCCGCGGGTACCGGGGAGCTGTTTTTT	CASSHQTGAAGTGELFF
TRBV6-1	NA	TRBJ2-7	NA	TGTGCCAGCAGTGAAGCTCTGGGTGGATGGAGGGGGAGGGGCTACGAGCAGTACTTC	CASSEALGGWRGRGYEQYF
TRBV5-1	NA	TRBJ2-5	NA	TGCGCCAGCAGCTTGGAACCAGGAGGTGAGACCCAGTACTTC	CASSLEPGGETQYF
TRBV5-4	NA	TRBJ2-5	NA	TGTGCCAGCAGCCTTGATACGGACCAAGAGACCCAGTACTTC	CASSLDTDQETQYF
TRBV6-5	NA	TRBJ2-7	NA	TGTGCCAGCACCGCGGACAGTAATACCTACGAGCAGTACTTC	CASTADSNTYEQYF
TRBV19	TRBD1	TRBJ1-2	NA	TGTGCCAGTAATTACGGGACAGAGAACTATGGCTACACCTTC	CASNYGTENYGYTF
TRBV5-1	NA	TRBJ2-5	NA	TGCGCCAGCAGCGTCCTAGTCCGCCAAGAGACCCAGTACTTC	CASSVLVRQETQYF
TRBV19	NA	TRBJ1-6	NA	TGTGCCAGTGGGGCCCCGGGGCAGGGAGGTTCACCCCTCCACTTT	CASGAPGQGGSPLHF
TRBV7-9	NA	TRBJ1-1	NA	TGTGCCAGCAGATCAGGGGTGAACACTGAAGCTTTCTTT	CASRSGVNTEAFF
TRBV6-2/TRBV6-3	NA	TRBJ1-4	once	TGTGCCAGCAGTTACTCCTCCCCGGGAGGCAGTAATGAAAAACTGTTTTTT	CASSYSSPGGSNEKLFF
TRBV7-2	NA	TRBJ2-3	NA	TGTGCCAGCAGCTTGGACCCGGTAGGGGGAACGCAGTATTTT	CASSLDPVGGTQYF
TRBV2	NA	TRBJ2-6	NA	TGTGCCGGGGAGGCCGGGGCCAACGTCCTGACTTTC	CAGEAGANVLTF
TRBV27	NA	TRBJ1-6	many	TGTGCCAGCAGTTGGCGGGGACCCTTAAATTCACCCCTCCACTTT	CASSWRGPLNSPLHF
TRBV7-2	NA	TRBJ1-3	NA	TGTGCCAGCAGCCCTAGAGGAAACTCTGGAAACACCATATATTTT	CASSPRGNSGNTIYF
TRBV2	TRBD1	TRBJ1-1	few	TGTGCCAGCAGGGGACAGGGAAACACTGAAGCTTTCTTT	CASRGQGNTEAFF
TRBV18	NA	TRBJ2-3	few	TGTGCCAGCTCACCACTTGCGGGCGGCACCGGCACAGATACGCAGTATTTT	CASSPLAGGTGTDTQYF
TRBV18	TRBD2	TRBJ2-3	NA	TGTGCCAGCTCAGCCGGGACTAGCGGGGGGACAGATACGCAGTATTTT	CASSAGTSGGTDTQYF
TRBV25-1	TRBD1	TRBJ1-1	NA	TGTGCCAGCAGTGAATATGGACAGGGTAAAACTGAAGCTTTCTTT	CASSEYGQGKTEAFF
TRBV25-1	TRBD1	TRBJ1-5	NA	TGTGCCACAGGCGACAGGGCTAGCAATCAGCCCCAGCATTTT	CATGDRASNQPQHF
TRBV12-3/TRBV12-4	TRBD1	TRBJ1-1	NA	TGTGCCAGCAGTTCAGGGGGAAGAACTGAAGCTTTCTTT	CASSSGGRTEAFF
TRBV19	TRBD1	TRBJ1-2	NA	TGTGCCAGTAGATCGGACAGGGGCGCCTATGGCTACACCTTC	CASRSDRGAYGYTF
TRBV5-1	TRBD1	TRBJ2-7	NA	TGCGCCAGCAGCCCGTGGGGGGACAGGGAAATGCAACAGGGGCAGTACTTC	CASSPWGDREMQQGQYF
TRBV14	NA	TRBJ2-5	NA	TGTGCCAGCAGCCAAAGGAAGGGTGTGGGGCCCTCCTACCAAGAGACCCAGTACTTC	CASSQRKGVGPSYQETQYF
TRBV30	NA	TRBJ1-1	NA	TGTGCCTGGAGTGTACAGGTTGACACTGAAGCTTTCTTT	CAWSVQVDTEAFF
TRBV3-1/TRBV3-2	NA	TRBJ1-2	NA	TGTGCCAGCAGCCAACTCCACCCCACAGAAGGCTACACCTTC	CASSQLHPTEGYTF
TRBV7-7	NA	TRBJ1-1	NA	TGTGCCAGCAGCCCCGACGGGTCGAACACTGAAGCTTTCTTT	CASSPDGSNTEAFF
TRBV30	TRBD1	TRBJ1-6	NA	TGTGCCTGGAGTGTTCGACAGGGACGATCCTATAATTCACCCCTCCACTTT	CAWSVRQGRSYNSPLHF
TRBV10-3	NA	TRBJ1-2	NA	TGTGCCATCAGATTCGGGGGGGGCTATGGCTACACCTTC	CAIRFGGGYGYTF